The clone carrying this T cell receptor beta chain was found a few times. The antigen remains unidentified. This sample is part of a study of CD8 T cells in ankylosing spondylitis. General study points: A CD8+ phenotype characterized the disease-linked clones, which were relatively rare in peripheral blood. Significant enrichment of disease-linked clones was reportedly seen in matched ankylosing spondylitis synovial fluid. Seven to nine highly homologous variants made up a TCR beta motif that seemed to typify ankylosing spondylitis blood.

Construction of TCR beta libraries was performed using quantitative 5'-RACE with molecular barcodes. TCRdb fed the 5' RACE reads into MiXCR, producing one record per CDR3 protein. The sample lists 300,000 to 400,000 distinct CDR3 sequences, under 25% seen once, with less than 20% in the top ten. The CDR3 is 17 residues long. In germline, CDR1 is LGHNA, CDR2 YSLEER. V trimming: 4 bases; J trimming: 0 bases; junction bases outside the gene matches: 7. V usage is TRBV4-3 and J usage is TRBJ2-3, with 10 bases identical to TRBD1. The TCR comes from a male donor with ankylosing spondylitis. Input material: blood, either unsorted or a sorted T cell fraction (not recorded which). CDR3 sequence (DNA): TGCGCCAGCAGCCGCGGACAGGGGGGATCAAGCACAGATACGCAGTATTTT. Translating it yields CASSRGQGGSSTDTQYF.